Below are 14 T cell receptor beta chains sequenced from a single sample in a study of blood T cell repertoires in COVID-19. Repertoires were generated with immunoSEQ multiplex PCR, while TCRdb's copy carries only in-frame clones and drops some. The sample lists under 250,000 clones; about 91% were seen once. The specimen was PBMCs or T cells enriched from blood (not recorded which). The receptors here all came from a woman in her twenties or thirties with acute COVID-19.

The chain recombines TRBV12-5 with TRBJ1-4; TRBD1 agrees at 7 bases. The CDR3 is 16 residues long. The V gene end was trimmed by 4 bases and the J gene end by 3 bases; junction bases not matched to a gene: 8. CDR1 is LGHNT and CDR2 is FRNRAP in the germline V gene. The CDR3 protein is CASGSNRGMANEKLFF. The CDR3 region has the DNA TGTGCTAGTGGTTCCAACAGGGGTATGGCTAATGAAAAACTGTTTTTT.

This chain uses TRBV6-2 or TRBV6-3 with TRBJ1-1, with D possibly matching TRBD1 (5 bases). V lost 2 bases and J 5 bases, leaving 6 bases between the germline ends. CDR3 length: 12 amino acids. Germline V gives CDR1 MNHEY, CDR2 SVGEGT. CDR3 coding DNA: TGTGCCAGCAGTTACGGGGCAACTGAAGCTTTCTTT. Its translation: CASSYGATEAFF.

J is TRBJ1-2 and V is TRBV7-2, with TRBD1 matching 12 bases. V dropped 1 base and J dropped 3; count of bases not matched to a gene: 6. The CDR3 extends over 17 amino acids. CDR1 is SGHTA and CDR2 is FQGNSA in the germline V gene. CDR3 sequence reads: CASSLVGTGGSDYGYTF. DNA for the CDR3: TGTGCCAGCAGCTTAGTTGGGACAGGGGGCTCTGACTATGGCTACACCTTC.

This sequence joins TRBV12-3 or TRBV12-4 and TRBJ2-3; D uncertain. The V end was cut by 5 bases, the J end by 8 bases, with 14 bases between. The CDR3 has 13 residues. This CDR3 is CASSASARSTQYF. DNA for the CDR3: TGTGCCAGCAGTGCCTCCGCGAGGAGTACGCAGTATTTT.

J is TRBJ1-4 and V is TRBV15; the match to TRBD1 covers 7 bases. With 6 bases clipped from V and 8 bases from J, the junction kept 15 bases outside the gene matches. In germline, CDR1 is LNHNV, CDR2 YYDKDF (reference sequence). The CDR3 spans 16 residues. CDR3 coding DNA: TGTGCCACCAGGGCGGTGACAGGGTTCTCCGGCGAAAAACTGTTTTTT. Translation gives CATRAVTGFSGEKLFF.

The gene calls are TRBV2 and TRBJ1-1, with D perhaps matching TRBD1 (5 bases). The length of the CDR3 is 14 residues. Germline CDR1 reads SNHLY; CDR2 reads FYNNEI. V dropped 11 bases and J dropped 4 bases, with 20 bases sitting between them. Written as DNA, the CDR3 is TGTGCCGGCGATGGTGGGGGGTTGCTCACTGAAGCTTTCTTT. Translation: CAGDGGGLLTEAFF.

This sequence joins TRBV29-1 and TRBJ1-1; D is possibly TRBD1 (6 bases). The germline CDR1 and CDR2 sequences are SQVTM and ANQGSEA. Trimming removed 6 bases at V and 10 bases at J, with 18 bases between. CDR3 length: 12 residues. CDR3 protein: CSVRGPETGAFF. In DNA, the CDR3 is TGCAGCGTACGGGGCCCAGAGACAGGAGCTTTCTTT.

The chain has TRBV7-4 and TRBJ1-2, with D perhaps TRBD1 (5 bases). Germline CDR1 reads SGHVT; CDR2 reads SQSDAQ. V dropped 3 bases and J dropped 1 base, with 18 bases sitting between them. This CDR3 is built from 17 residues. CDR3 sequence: CASSFGEGICHNYGYTF. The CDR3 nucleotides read TGTGCCAGCAGCTTTGGGGAGGGGATTTGCCATAACTATGGCTACACCTTC.

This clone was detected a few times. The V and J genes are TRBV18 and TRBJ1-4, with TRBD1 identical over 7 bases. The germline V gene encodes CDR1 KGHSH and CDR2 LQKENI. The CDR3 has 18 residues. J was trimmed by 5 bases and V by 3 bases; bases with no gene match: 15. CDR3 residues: CASSPLLPQTGSNEKLFF. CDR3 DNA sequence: TGTGCCAGCTCACCGTTACTACCTCAGACAGGGTCCAATGAAAAACTGTTTTTT. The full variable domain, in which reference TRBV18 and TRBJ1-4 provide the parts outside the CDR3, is NAGVMQNPRHLVRRRGQEARLRCSPMKGHSHVYWYRQLPEEGLKFMVYLQKENIIDESGMPKERFSAEFPKEGPSILRIQQVVRGDSAAYFCASSPLLPQTGSNEKLFFGSGTQLSVL.

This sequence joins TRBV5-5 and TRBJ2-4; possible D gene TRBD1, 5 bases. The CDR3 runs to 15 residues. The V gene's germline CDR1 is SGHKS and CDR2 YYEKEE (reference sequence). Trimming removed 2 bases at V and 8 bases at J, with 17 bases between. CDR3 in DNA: TGTGCCAGCAGCTTCGATTCCCCTCTAGGGGACATTCAGTACTTC. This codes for CASSFDSPLGDIQYF.

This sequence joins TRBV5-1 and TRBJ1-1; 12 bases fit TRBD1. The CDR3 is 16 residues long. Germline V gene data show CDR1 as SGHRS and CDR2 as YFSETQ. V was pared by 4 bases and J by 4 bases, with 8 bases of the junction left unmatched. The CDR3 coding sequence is TGCGCCAGCAGCCAAACCGGGACAGGGGGCTTCACTGAAGCTTTCTTT. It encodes CASSQTGTGGFTEAFF.

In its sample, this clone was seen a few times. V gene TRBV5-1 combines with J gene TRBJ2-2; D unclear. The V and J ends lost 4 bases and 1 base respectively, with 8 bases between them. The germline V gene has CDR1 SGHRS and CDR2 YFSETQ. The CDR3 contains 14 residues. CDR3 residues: CASSTTQNTGELFF. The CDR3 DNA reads TGCGCCAGCAGCACAACACAGAACACCGGGGAGCTGTTTTTT.

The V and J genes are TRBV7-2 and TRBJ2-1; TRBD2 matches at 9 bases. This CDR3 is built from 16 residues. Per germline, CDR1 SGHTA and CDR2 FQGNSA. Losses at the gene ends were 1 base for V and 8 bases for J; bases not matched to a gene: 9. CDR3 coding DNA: TGTGCCAGCAGCTTAGTCGGCGGGGGGGCCGGCGATGAGCAGTTCTTC. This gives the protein CASSLVGGGAGDEQFF. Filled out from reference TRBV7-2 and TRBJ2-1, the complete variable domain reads GAGVSQSPSNKVTEKGKDVELRCDPISGHTALYWYRQSLGQGLEFLIYFQGNSAPDKSGLPSDRFSAERTGGSVSTLTIQRTQQEDSAVYLCASSLVGGGAGDEQFFGPGTRLTVL.

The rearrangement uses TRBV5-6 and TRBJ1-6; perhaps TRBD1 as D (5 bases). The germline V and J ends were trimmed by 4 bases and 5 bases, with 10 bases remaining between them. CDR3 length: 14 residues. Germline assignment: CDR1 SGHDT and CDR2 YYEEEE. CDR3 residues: CASSLTGDNSPLHF. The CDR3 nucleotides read TGTGCCAGCAGCCTGACGGGGGATAATTCACCCCTCCACTTT. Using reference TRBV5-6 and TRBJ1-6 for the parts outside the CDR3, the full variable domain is DAGVTQSPTHLIKTRGQQVTLRCSPKSGHDTVSWYQQALGQGPQFIFQYYEEEERQRGNFPDRFSGHQFPNYSSELNVNALLLGDSALYLCASSLTGDNSPLHFGNGTRLTVT.